This T cell receptor (beta chain) is drawn from a study of CD8 T cells in Susac syndrome. In its sample, this clonotype was seen once. There are 14 residues in the CDR3. Trimming shortened V by 7 bases and J by 1 base, and 10 bases separated the two germline ends. An amount of RNA that ranged from roughly 0.5 to 1 ug was reverse transcribed with random hexamers. TCRdb analysed the immunoSEQ multiplex PCR reads with MiXCR anew, one entry per CDR3 protein. The repertoire holds 150,000 to 180,000 distinct CDR3 sequences, with nearly 97% as singletons. The chain uses TRBV12-3 or TRBV12-4 and TRBJ2-2; D is unresolved. The material sequenced was CD8+ T cells from PBMCs. The origin of this receptor is a human donor with multiple sclerosis. This CDR3 is CASTGPMNTGELFF. In DNA, the CDR3 is TGTGCCAGCACCGGTCCTATGAACACCGGGGAGCTGTTTTTT.